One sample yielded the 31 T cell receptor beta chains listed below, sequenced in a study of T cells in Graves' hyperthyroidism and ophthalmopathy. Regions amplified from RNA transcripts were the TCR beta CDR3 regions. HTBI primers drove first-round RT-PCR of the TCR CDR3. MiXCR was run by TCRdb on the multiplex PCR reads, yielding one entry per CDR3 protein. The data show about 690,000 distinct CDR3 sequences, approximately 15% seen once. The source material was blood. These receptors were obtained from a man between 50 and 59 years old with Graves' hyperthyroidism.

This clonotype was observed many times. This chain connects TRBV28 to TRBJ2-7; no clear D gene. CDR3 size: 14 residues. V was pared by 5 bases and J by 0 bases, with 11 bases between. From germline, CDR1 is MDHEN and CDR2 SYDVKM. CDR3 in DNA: TGTGCCAGCAGTCAGACGGATAGCTCCTACGAGCAGTACTTC. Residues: CASSQTDSSYEQYF.

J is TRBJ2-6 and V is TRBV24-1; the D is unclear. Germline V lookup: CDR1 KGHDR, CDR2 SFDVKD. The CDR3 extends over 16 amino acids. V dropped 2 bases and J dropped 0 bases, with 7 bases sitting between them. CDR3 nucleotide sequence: TGTGCCACCAGTGATTCACAGAGCTCTGGGGCCAACGTCCTGACTTTC. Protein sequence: CATSDSQSSGANVLTF.

This CDR3 reads CSAMGLSNEQFF. CDR3 coding DNA: TGCAGTGCTATGGGACTGAGCAATGAGCAGTTCTTC. V and J are TRBV20-1 and TRBJ2-1; D is possibly TRBD2 (6 bases). This CDR3 is 12 amino acids long. Germline values: CDR1 DFQATT, CDR2 SNEGSKA (reference sequence). With 4 bases removed from V and 6 bases from J, the gap between germline ends came to 10 bases.

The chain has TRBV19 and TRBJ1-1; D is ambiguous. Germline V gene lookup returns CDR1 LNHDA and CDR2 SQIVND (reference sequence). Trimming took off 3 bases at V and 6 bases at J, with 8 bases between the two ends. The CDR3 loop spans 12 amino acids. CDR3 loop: CASSMQFSEAFF. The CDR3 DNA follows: TGTGCCAGTAGTATGCAGTTTTCTGAAGCTTTCTTT. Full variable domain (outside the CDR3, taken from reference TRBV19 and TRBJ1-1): DGGITQSPKYLFRKEGQNVTLSCEQNLNHDAMYWYRQDPGQGLRLIYYSQIVNDFQKGDIAEGYSVSREKKESFPLTVTSAQKNPTAFYLCASSMQFSEAFFGQGTRLTVV.

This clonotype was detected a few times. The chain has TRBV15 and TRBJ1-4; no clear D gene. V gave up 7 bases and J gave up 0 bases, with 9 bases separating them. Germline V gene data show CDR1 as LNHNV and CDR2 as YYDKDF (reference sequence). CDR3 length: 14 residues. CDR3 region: CATTHGATNEKLFF. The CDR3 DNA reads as TGTGCCACCACTCATGGTGCAACTAATGAAAAACTGTTTTTT.

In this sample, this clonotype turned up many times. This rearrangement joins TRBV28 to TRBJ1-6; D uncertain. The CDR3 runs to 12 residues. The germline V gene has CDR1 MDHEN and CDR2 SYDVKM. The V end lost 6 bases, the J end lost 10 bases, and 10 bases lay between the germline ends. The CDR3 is CASRGRGSPLHF. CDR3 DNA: TGTGCCAGCAGGGGGAGAGGATCACCCCTCCACTTT.

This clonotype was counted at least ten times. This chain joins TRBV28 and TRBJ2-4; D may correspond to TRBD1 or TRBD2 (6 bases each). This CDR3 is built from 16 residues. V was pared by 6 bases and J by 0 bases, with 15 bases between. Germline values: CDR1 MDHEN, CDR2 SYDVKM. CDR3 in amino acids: CASRNRDSLAKNIQYF. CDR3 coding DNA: TGTGCCAGCAGGAACAGGGACTCGCTAGCCAAAAACATTCAGTACTTC. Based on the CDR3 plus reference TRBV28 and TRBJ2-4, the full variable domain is DVKVTQSSRYLVKRTGEKVFLECVQDMDHENMFWYRQDPGLGLRLIYFSYDVKMKEKGDIPEGYSVSREKKERFSLILESASTNQTSMYLCASRNRDSLAKNIQYFGAGTRLSVL.

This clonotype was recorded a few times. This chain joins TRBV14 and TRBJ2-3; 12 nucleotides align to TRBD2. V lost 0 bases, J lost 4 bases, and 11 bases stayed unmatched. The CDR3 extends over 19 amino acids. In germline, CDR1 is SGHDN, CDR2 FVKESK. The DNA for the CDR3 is TGTGCCAGCAGCCAAGATCGCGCTAGCGGGAGGGCCCTGGCAGATACGCAGTATTTT. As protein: CASSQDRASGRALADTQYF.

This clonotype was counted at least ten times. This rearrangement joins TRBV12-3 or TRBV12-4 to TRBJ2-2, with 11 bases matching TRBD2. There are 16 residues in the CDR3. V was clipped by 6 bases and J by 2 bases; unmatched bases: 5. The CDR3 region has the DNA TGTGCCAGCAGAACCGGGACTAGCGGAAACACCGGGGAGCTGTTTTTT. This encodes CASRTGTSGNTGELFF.

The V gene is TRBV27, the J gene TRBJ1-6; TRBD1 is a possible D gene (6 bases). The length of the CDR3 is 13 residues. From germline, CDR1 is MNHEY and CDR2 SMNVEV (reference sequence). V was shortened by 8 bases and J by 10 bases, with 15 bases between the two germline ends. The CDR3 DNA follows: TGTGCCAGCTCAAATGAGGGGGACTCACCCCTCCACTTT. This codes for CASSNEGDSPLHF.

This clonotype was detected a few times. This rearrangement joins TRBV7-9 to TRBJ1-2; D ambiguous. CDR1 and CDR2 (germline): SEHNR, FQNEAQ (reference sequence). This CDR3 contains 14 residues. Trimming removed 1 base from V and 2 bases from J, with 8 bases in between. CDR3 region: CASSLVSENYGYTF. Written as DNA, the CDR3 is TGTGCCAGCAGCTTAGTGTCAGAAAACTATGGCTACACCTTC.

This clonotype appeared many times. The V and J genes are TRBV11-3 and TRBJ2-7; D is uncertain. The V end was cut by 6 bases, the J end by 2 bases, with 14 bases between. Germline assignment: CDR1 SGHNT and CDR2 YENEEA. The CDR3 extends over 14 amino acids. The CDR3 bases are TGTGCCAGCAGTGCGTCACCAGGCGCCTACGAGCAGTACTTC. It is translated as CASSASPGAYEQYF.

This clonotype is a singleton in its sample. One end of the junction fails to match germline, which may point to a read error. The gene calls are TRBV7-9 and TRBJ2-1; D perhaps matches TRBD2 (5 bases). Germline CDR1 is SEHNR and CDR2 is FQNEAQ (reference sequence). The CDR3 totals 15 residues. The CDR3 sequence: CASSIAGLGINEQFF. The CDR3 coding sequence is TGTGCCAGCAGCATAGCAGGACTGGGGATCAATGAGCAGTTCTTC.

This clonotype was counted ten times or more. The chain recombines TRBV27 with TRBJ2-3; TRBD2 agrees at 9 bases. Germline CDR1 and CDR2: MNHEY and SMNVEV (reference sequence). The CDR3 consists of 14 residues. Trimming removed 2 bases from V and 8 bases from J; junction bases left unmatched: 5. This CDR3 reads CASSLGLAGPTQYF. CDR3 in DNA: TGTGCCAGCAGTTTAGGGCTAGCGGGGCCTACGCAGTATTTT.

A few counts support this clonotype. Here the CDR3 reads CASSPPDQPQHF. CDR3 bases: TGTGCCAGCAGCCCACCCGACCAGCCCCAGCATTTT. The chain combines TRBV7-2 with TRBJ1-5; D gene ambiguous. Germline V lookup: CDR1 SGHTA, CDR2 FQGNSA. The CDR3 has 12 amino acids. V was pared by 5 bases and J by 7 bases, with 9 bases between.

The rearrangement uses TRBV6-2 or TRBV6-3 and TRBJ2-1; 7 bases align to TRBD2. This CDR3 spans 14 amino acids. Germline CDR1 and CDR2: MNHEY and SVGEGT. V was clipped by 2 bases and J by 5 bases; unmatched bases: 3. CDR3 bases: TGTGCCAGCAGTTACAGCGGGAATCACAATGAGCAGTTCTTC. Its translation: CASSYSGNHNEQFF.

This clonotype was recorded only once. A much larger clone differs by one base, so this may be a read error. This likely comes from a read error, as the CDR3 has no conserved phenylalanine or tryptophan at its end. The CDR3 nucleotides are TGTGCCAGCAGTCGGACAGGGCCCAATGAGCAGTTCGTC. Protein sequence: CASSRTGPNEQFV. The chain links TRBV3-1 to TRBJ2-1; 8 positions agree with TRBD1. With 6 bases clipped from V and 6 bases from J, the junction kept 4 bases outside the gene matches. Germline-derived CDR1 and CDR2 are LGHDT and YNNKEL (reference sequence). CDR3 length equals 13 residues.

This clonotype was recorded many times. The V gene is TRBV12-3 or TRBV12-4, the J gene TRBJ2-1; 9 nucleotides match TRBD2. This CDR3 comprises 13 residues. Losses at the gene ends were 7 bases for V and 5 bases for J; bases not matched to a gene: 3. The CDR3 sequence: CASTRLADNEQFF. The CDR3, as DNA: TGTGCCAGCACCCGACTAGCGGACAATGAGCAGTTCTTC.

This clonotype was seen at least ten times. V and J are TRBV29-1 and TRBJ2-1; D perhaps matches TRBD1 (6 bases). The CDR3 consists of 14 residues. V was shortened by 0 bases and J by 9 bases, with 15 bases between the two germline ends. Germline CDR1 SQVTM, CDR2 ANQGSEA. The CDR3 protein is CSVEDQGRLGEQFF. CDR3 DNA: TGCAGCGTTGAAGATCAGGGGCGGCTGGGTGAGCAGTTCTTC.

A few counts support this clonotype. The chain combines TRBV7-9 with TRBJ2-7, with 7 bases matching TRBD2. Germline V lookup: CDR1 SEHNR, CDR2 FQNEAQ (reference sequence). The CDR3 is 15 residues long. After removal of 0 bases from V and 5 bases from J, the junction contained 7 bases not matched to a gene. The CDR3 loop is CASSLAGGLINEQYF. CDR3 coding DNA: TGTGCCAGCAGCTTAGCGGGAGGGCTCATCAACGAGCAGTACTTC.

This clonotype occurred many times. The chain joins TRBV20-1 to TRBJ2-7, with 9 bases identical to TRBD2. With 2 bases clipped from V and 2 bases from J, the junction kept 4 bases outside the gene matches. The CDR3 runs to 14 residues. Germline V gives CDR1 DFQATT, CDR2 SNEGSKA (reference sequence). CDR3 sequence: CSARQTSGTYEQYF. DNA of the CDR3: TGCAGTGCTAGACAGACTAGCGGTACCTACGAGCAGTACTTC.

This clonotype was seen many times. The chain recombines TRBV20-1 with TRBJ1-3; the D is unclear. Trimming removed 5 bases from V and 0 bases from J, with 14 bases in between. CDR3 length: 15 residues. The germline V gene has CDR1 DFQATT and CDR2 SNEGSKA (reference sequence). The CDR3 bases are TGCAGTGCTGGAGGGTGGTTGGACTCTGGAAACACCATATATTTT. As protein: CSAGGWLDSGNTIYF.

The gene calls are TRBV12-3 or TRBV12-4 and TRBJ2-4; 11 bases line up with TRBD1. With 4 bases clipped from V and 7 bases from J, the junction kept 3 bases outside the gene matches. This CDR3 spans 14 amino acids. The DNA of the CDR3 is TGTGCCAGCAGTTGGACAGGGGGCTCGAACATTCAGTACTTC. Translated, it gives CASSWTGGSNIQYF.

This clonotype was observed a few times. This chain's CDR3 is CASSLLTNLLEQFF. The CDR3 region has the DNA TGTGCCAGCAGCCTACTAACCAATCTTCTTGAGCAGTTCTTC. This chain links TRBV11-2 with TRBJ2-1; D is ambiguous. Trimming removed 5 bases at V and 9 bases at J, with 17 bases between. CDR1 SGHAT and CDR2 FQNNGV come from the germline V gene. This CDR3 region has 14 residues.

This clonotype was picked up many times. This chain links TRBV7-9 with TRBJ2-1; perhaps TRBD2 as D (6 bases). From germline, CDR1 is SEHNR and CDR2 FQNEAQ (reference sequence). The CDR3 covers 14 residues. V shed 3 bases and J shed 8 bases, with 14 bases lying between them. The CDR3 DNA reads TGTGCCAGCAGCTTCCGGGAGTCCCCAGATGAGCAGTTCTTC. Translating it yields CASSFRESPDEQFF.

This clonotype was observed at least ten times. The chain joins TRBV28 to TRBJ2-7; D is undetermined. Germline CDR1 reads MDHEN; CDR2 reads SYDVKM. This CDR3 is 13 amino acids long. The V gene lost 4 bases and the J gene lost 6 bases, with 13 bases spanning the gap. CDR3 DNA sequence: TGTGCCAGCAGTTGGCAGAGGCCCTCCGAGCAGTACTTC. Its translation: CASSWQRPSEQYF.

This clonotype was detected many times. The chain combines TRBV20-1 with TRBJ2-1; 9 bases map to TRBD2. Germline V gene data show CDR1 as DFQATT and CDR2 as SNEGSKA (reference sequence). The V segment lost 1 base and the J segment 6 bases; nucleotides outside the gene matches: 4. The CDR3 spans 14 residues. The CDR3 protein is CSARGLAESNEQFF. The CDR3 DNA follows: TGCAGTGCTAGAGGACTAGCGGAGAGCAATGAGCAGTTCTTC.

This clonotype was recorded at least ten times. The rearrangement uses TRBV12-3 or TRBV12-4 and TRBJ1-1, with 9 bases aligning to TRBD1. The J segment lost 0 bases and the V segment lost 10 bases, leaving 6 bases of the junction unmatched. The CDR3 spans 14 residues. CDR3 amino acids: CATSGQGMNTEAFF. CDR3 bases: TGTGCCACTTCAGGACAGGGGATGAACACTGAAGCTTTCTTT.

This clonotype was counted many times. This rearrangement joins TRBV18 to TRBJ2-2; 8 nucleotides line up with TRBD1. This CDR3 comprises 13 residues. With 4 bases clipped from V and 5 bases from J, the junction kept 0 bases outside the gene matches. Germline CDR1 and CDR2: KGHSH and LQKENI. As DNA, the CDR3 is TGTGCCAGCTCACGACAGGGGACCGGGGAGCTGTTTTTT. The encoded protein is CASSRQGTGELFF.

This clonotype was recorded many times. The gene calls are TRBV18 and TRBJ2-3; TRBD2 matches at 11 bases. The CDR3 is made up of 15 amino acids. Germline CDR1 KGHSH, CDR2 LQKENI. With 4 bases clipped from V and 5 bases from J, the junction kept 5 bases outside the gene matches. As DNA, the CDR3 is TGTGCCAGCTCACGAACTAGCGGGAGAGGAGATACGCAGTATTTT. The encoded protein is CASSRTSGRGDTQYF.

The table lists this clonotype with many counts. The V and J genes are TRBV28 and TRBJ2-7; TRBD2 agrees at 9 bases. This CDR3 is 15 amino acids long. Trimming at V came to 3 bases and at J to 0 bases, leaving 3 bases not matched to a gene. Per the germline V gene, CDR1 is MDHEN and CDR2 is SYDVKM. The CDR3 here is CASSLASGNSYEQYF. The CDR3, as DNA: TGTGCCAGCAGTTTGGCTAGCGGGAACTCCTACGAGCAGTACTTC.